These 31 T cell receptor beta chains share one sample of origin, sequenced in a study of T cell repertoires in cytomegalovirus infection. In TCRdb, the reads were re-called with MiXCR into one record per CDR3 protein. The table shows 200,000 to 300,000 distinct CDR3 sequences, with more than 9% occurring only once. The sequencing input was PBMCs. The receptors were sampled from a human donor in good health (CMV status not recorded). Some clones in this sample may be carry-over from other donors' samples.

This clonotype was seen many times. This chain uses TRBV28 with TRBJ1-5; tentatively, D is TRBD1 (6 bases). The CDR3 spans 15 residues. Germline CDR1 MDHEN, CDR2 SYDVKM. Trimming left V 5 bases short and J 2 bases short, with 13 bases between. Written as DNA, the CDR3 is TGTGCCAGCAGTCCACAGGGTCTGGGCAATCAGCCCCAGCATTTT. Encoded protein: CASSPQGLGNQPQHF.

The table lists this clonotype with many counts. This chain links TRBV20-1 with TRBJ2-3; perhaps D is TRBD1 or TRBD2 (6 bases each). Germline values: CDR1 DFQATT, CDR2 SNEGSKA (reference sequence). V was shortened by 1 base and J by 2 bases, with 10 bases between the two germline ends. The CDR3 is made up of 14 amino acids. CDR3 nucleotide sequence: TGCAGTGCTAGAGTTGGGGGGCTCACAGATACGCAGTATTTT. As protein: CSARVGGLTDTQYF.

Comment on this clonotype: A much larger clone differs from this one at a single base, so this may be a read error. The chain links TRBV6-4 to TRBJ1-1; 9 bases fit TRBD1. The CDR3 is 15 amino acids. The germline V gene encodes CDR1 MRHNA and CDR2 SNTAGT. The CDR3 DNA follows: TGTGCCAGCAGTGACTCGACAGGGGGGAACACTGAAGCTTACTTT. Its translation is CASSDSTGGNTEAYF.

The chain has TRBV12-3 or TRBV12-4 and TRBJ1-2; D is unresolved. The length of the CDR3 is 14 residues. Trimming left V 4 bases short and J 9 bases short, with 18 bases between. The CDR3 loop reads CASSSTMRLESYTF. The CDR3 DNA is TGTGCCAGCAGTTCCACGATGAGGTTGGAGAGCTACACCTTC.

This clonotype was found many times. The chain has TRBV7-3 and TRBJ1-2; D possibly corresponds to TRBD1 (6 bases). The germline V and J ends were trimmed by 5 bases and 8 bases, with 15 bases remaining between them. The CDR3 spans 13 residues. Germline V CDR1 and CDR2: SGHTA, FQGTGA. The CDR3 here is CASSEGGQRGYTF. Here the CDR3 DNA reads TGTGCCAGCAGCGAAGGGGGGCAGAGGGGCTACACCTTC.

This clonotype was seen ten or more times. This chain connects TRBV7-2 to TRBJ1-4; D gene uncertain. Between the trimmed V and J ends, which lost 0 bases and 6 bases, there was a span of 14 bases. This CDR3 contains 16 residues. Germline assignment: CDR1 SGHTA and CDR2 FQGNSA. CDR3 protein: CASSLASGSVDEKLFF. In DNA, the CDR3 is TGTGCCAGCAGCTTAGCGTCGGGATCGGTGGATGAAAAACTGTTTTTT.

This clonotype occurred many times. This chain joins TRBV7-2 and TRBJ2-7, with TRBD1 matching 9 bases. CDR1 is SGHTA and CDR2 is FQGNSA in the germline V gene. Trimming removed 3 bases from V and 1 base from J; junction bases left unmatched: 4. The CDR3 is made up of 15 amino acids. The CDR3: CASSFSGQGSYEQYF. CDR3 in DNA: TGTGCCAGCAGCTTTTCTGGACAGGGGTCCTACGAGCAGTACTTC. Full variable domain (remainder filled in from reference TRBV7-2 and TRBJ2-7): GAGVSQSPSNKVTEKGKDVELRCDPISGHTALYWYRQSLGQGLEFLIYFQGNSAPDKSGLPSDRFSAERTGGSVSTLTIQRTQQEDSAVYLCASSFSGQGSYEQYFGPGTRLTVT.

Ten or more counts support this clonotype. This sequence joins TRBV7-2 and TRBJ2-6; D may be TRBD1 (5 bases). Germline V lookup: CDR1 SGHTA, CDR2 FQGNSA. The length of the CDR3 is 13 residues. V lost 1 base, J lost 10 bases, and 8 bases lay in between. The CDR3 here is CASSLGQYNVLTF. The CDR3 DNA reads as TGTGCCAGCAGCTTAGGACAGTATAACGTCCTGACTTTC.

This clonotype was seen many times. The CDR3: CASSYRDRDYEQYF. CDR3 in DNA: TGTGCCAGCAGCTACCGGGACAGGGATTACGAGCAGTACTTC. The V and J genes are TRBV7-8 and TRBJ2-7; TRBD1 matches at 9 bases. V dropped 4 bases and J dropped 4; count of bases not matched to a gene: 5. Looked up from germline, CDR1 is SGHVS and CDR2 is FQNEAQ. The CDR3 totals 14 residues.

In its sample, this clonotype was seen many times. V is TRBV7-2 and J is TRBJ1-5, with 7 bases fitting TRBD1. The ends lost 4 bases at V and 2 bases at J; junction bases unmatched: 5. From germline, CDR1 is SGHTA and CDR2 FQGNSA. This CDR3 spans 15 amino acids. The CDR3 nucleotides read TGTGCCAGCAGCTGGGGGACAGATCGCAATCAGCCCCAGCATTTT. Its protein is CASSWGTDRNQPQHF.

V usage is TRBV7-4 and J usage is TRBJ1-4; 7 bases line up with TRBD1. This CDR3 is 15 amino acids long. The junction had 8 bases not matched to a gene; V was cut back by 5 bases and J by 5 bases. Looked up from germline, CDR1 is SGHVT and CDR2 is SQSDAQ. The CDR3 DNA reads as TGTGCCAGCAGCGCCACAGGGGCCGACAATGAAAAACTGTTTTTT. Its protein is CASSATGADNEKLFF.

The chain links TRBV19 to TRBJ1-2, with 7 bases identical to TRBD1. Germline loops: CDR1 LNHDA, CDR2 SQIVND (reference sequence). There are 14 residues in the CDR3. Trimming cost V 7 bases and J 4 bases; bases outside gene matches: 9. CDR3 sequence reads: CASTDDRAGYGYTF. The CDR3 bases are TGTGCCAGTACCGACGACAGGGCGGGCTATGGCTACACCTTC.

This chain connects TRBV7-2 to TRBJ2-1; weak D call: TRBD2 (5 bases). This CDR3 is 17 amino acids long. Per germline, CDR1 SGHTA and CDR2 FQGNSA. V dropped 1 base and J dropped 0 bases, with 13 bases sitting between them. The CDR3, as DNA: TGTGCCAGCAGCTTAGAATTGAGAGGGAGCTCCTACAATGAGCAGTTCTTC. As protein: CASSLELRGSSYNEQFF.

Many counts were recorded for this clonotype. The J gene is TRBJ2-7, the V gene TRBV6-6; the match to TRBD2 covers 10 bases. The CDR3 length is 14 residues. The germline CDR1 and CDR2 sequences are MNHNY and SVGAGI (reference sequence). The trim removed 5 bases at V and 2 bases at J, leaving 3 bases unmatched. CDR3 in DNA: TGTGCCAGCAGTCTAGCGGGAGTCGCCTACGAGCAGTACTTC. As protein: CASSLAGVAYEQYF.

This clonotype was detected many times. V usage is TRBV27 and J usage is TRBJ1-5; D perhaps matches TRBD1 (5 bases). This CDR3 contains 16 residues. Trimming took 7 bases from V and 4 from J, leaving 20 bases between them. Germline CDR1 and CDR2: MNHEY and SMNVEV (reference sequence). The CDR3 sequence is CASIILTGLRNQPQHF. Here the CDR3 DNA reads TGTGCCAGCATCATACTTACAGGTCTACGAAATCAGCCCCAGCATTTT.

The rearrangement uses TRBV20-1 and TRBJ2-5; TRBD1 aligns across 9 bases. V trimming: 6 bases; J trimming: 2 bases; junction bases outside the gene matches: 10. The V gene's germline CDR1 is DFQATT and CDR2 SNEGSKA (reference sequence). The CDR3 contains 15 residues. This chain's CDR3 is CSAWPDRGTQETQYF. The DNA for the CDR3 is TGCAGTGCCTGGCCCGACAGGGGGACACAAGAGACCCAGTACTTC.

This sequence joins TRBV27 and TRBJ1-5; D remains ambiguous. Per germline, CDR1 MNHEY and CDR2 SMNVEV (reference sequence). CDR3 length: 16 amino acids. V dropped 4 bases and J dropped 0 bases, with 13 bases sitting between them. The CDR3 is CASSSKTANSNQPQHF. CDR3 nucleotide sequence: TGTGCCAGCAGTTCCAAGACGGCTAATAGCAATCAGCCCCAGCATTTT.

This clonotype was observed many times. The chain carries TRBV7-2 and TRBJ2-5; possibly TRBD1 or TRBD2 for D (5 bases each). The germline V and J ends were trimmed by 8 bases and 4 bases, with 8 bases remaining between them. This CDR3 region has 11 residues. CDR1 SGHTA and CDR2 FQGNSA come from the germline V gene. The CDR3, as DNA: TGTGCCAGCGCGAGGGGAGAGACCCAGTACTTC. Translated, it gives CASARGETQYF.

This clonotype was recorded a few times. The CDR3 here is CASSLEGGGAPKTQYF. CDR3 coding DNA: TGCGCCAGCAGCTTGGAAGGCGGGGGGGCCCCGAAGACCCAGTACTTC. V is TRBV5-1 and J is TRBJ2-5; 9 nucleotides line up with TRBD2. Germline assignment: CDR1 SGHRS and CDR2 YFSETQ. V gave up 0 bases and J gave up 6 bases; unmatched junction bases: 9. The CDR3 runs 16 residues.

The chain links TRBV6-2 or TRBV6-3 to TRBJ2-2, with D perhaps TRBD1 or TRBD2 (6 bases each). Germline V gene data show CDR1 as MNHEY and CDR2 as SVGEGT. V gave up 10 bases and J gave up 0 bases, with 12 bases separating them. This CDR3 has 14 amino acids. CDR3 loop: CATRGTPNTGELFF. The CDR3 DNA follows: TGTGCCACCCGGGGGACACCGAACACCGGGGAGCTGTTTTTT.

This clonotype was detected only a few times. This chain uses TRBV7-9 with TRBJ2-7; 9 bases match TRBD1. The J segment lost 7 bases and the V segment lost 3 bases, leaving 7 bases of the junction unmatched. The CDR3 extends over 14 amino acids. CDR1 is SEHNR, CDR2 FQNEAQ, per germline (reference sequence). The CDR3 protein is CASSFGQGLGEQYF. In nucleotides, the CDR3 is TGTGCCAGCAGCTTCGGACAGGGGCTAGGGGAGCAGTACTTC.

This clonotype occurred many times. The chain uses TRBV7-2 and TRBJ2-1; D ambiguous. V was cut by 5 bases and J by 5 bases, with 16 bases left in between. Looked up from germline, CDR1 is SGHTA and CDR2 is FQGNSA. This CDR3 is 15 amino acids long. Written as DNA, the CDR3 is TGTGCCAGCAGCCAGCCCACCCTTCGTCACAATGAGCAGTTCTTC. It translates to CASSQPTLRHNEQFF.

This clonotype was seen at least ten times. The J gene is TRBJ2-5, the V gene TRBV28, with TRBD1 matching over 8 bases. The CDR3 is 15 residues long. V trimming: 5 bases; J trimming: 4 bases; junction bases outside the gene matches: 9. Germline V CDR1 and CDR2: MDHEN, SYDVKM. CDR3 protein: CASSATGGMGETQYF. The CDR3 DNA reads as TGTGCCAGCAGTGCAACAGGGGGAATGGGAGAGACCCAGTACTTC.

There are many counts of this clonotype. The chain recombines TRBV7-2 with TRBJ2-1; D is possibly TRBD2 (5 bases). The CDR3 has 15 residues. Germline loops: CDR1 SGHTA, CDR2 FQGNSA. Trimming pared 2 bases from V and 2 bases from J, leaving 10 bases between. CDR3 sequence (DNA): TGTGCCAGCAGCTTACAGAGCGGAGCCTACAATGAGCAGTTCTTC. Residues: CASSLQSGAYNEQFF.

Only a few counts were recorded for this clonotype. The chain employs TRBV20-1 and TRBJ1-1; the D is unclear. The CDR3 covers 13 residues. Germline CDR1 and CDR2: DFQATT and SNEGSKA (reference sequence). Trimming removed 5 bases at V and 11 bases at J, with 21 bases between. The DNA of the CDR3 is TGCAGTGCTCGTTTGGATTTCGAAGGACGGGCTTTCTTT. Its protein is CSARLDFEGRAFF.

This clonotype was seen a handful of times. This chain joins TRBV28 and TRBJ2-3; no clear D gene. Germline CDR1 reads MDHEN; CDR2 reads SYDVKM. The CDR3 has 13 amino acids. V was pared by 7 bases and J by 5 bases, with 13 bases between. Here the CDR3 reads CASTSGPVDTQYF. The CDR3 nucleotides are TGTGCCAGCACCTCAGGTCCCGTAGATACGCAGTATTTT.

The chain combines TRBV3-1 with TRBJ2-2, with D perhaps TRBD1 (5 bases). The germline V gene encodes CDR1 LGHDT and CDR2 YNNKEL (reference sequence). Trimming took off 1 base at V and 0 bases at J, with 18 bases between the two ends. CDR3 length: 19 amino acids. The CDR3 DNA follows: TGTGCCAGCAGCCAAGTTGTGCGAACAGGACCTACGAACACCGGGGAGCTGTTTTTT. Residues: CASSQVVRTGPTNTGELFF.

This clonotype came up many times. The chain uses TRBV29-1 and TRBJ2-7; TRBD2 aligns across 11 bases. V lost 6 bases to trimming and J lost 6 bases; unmatched junction nucleotides: 4. The CDR3 is 12 residues long. Germline-derived CDR1 and CDR2 are SQVTM and ANQGSEA. CDR3 sequence: CSVRLAGREQYF. The CDR3 DNA reads as TGCAGCGTCCGACTAGCGGGACGCGAGCAGTACTTC.

Many counts were recorded for this clonotype. The chain recombines TRBV4-3 with TRBJ2-3; a weak D match, TRBD2 (5 bases). Deletions cut 0 bases from V and 1 base from J, with 8 bases between. Germline loops: CDR1 LGHNA, CDR2 YSLEER. The CDR3 covers 15 residues. The CDR3 spells CASSQEAGGTDTQYF. The CDR3, as DNA: TGCGCCAGCAGCCAAGAGGCCGGGGGCACAGATACGCAGTATTTT.

This clonotype occurred a few times. The chain links TRBV5-1 to TRBJ2-5; no reliable D call. Germline CDR1 SGHRS, CDR2 YFSETQ. The V gene lost 0 bases and the J gene lost 0 bases, with 9 bases spanning the gap. The CDR3 covers 15 residues. The CDR3 reads CASSLDGMYQETQYF. CDR3 nucleotide sequence: TGCGCCAGCAGCTTGGATGGAATGTACCAAGAGACCCAGTACTTC.

Notes on this clonotype: A single base separates this from a much larger clone, so it may be a read error. The V and J genes are TRBV19 and TRBJ1-2, with 9 positions matching TRBD1. The CDR3 loop spans 16 amino acids. V lost 5 bases, J lost 7 bases, and 14 bases stayed unmatched. From germline, CDR1 is LNHDA and CDR2 SQIVND (reference sequence). The CDR3 coding sequence is TGTGCCAGTAGTCCCGAACAGGGGGCAAATGTCGGTGGCTACACCTTC. Its translation is CASSPEQGANVGGYTF.